These T cell receptor beta chains were read from a single sample in a study of shared clonotypes between healthy human individuals. The data were produced by immunoSEQ multiplex PCR, yet TCRdb's version contains in-frame clones alone and is incomplete. In the table there are some 1.4 million clones, roughly 97% of which are singletons. What was sequenced was naive CD4+ T cells sorted from blood. Receptors originate from a man in his thirties or forties in good health. The CDR3 runs from the conserved cysteine through the conserved F or W. A D gene is named only where the DNA matches it firmly.

CDR3 protein	CDR3 DNA	CDR3 length	D gene	V gene	J gene
CASSYSTSVNTGELFF	TGTGCCAGCAGTTACTCTACCAGCGTGAACACCGGGGAGCTGTTTTTT	16	NA	TRBV6-6	TRBJ2-2
CASSKMGVPREQFF	TGTGCCAGCAGCAAAATGGGGGTCCCTCGAGAGCAGTTCTTC	14	NA	TRBV21-1	TRBJ2-1
CASSQIYEQYF	TGTGCCAGCAGTCAAATCTACGAGCAGTACTTC	11	NA	TRBV28	TRBJ2-7
CASSRNSGSLSYEQYF	TGTGCCAGCAGCCGGAATAGCGGGAGCCTCTCCTACGAGCAGTACTTC	16	TRBD2	TRBV11-2	TRBJ2-7
CATSRDLGDRPYEQYF	TGTGCCACCAGCAGAGATCTTGGGGACAGACCCTACGAGCAGTACTTC	16	TRBD1	TRBV15	TRBJ2-7
CAISENRGSDTQYF	TGTGCCATCAGTGAGAATCGGGGGTCAGATACGCAGTATTTT	14	NA	TRBV10-3	TRBJ2-3
CASSKSPSGRSHSYEQYF	TGTGCCAGCAGCAAATCGCCTAGCGGGAGATCCCACTCCTACGAGCAGTACTTC	18	TRBD2	TRBV7-2	TRBJ2-7
CSVGGERSYNEQFF	TGCAGCGTTGGTGGTGAGCGCTCCTACAATGAGCAGTTCTTC	14	NA	TRBV29-1	TRBJ2-1
CASSYPGVRETQYF	TGTGCCAGCAGCTACCCAGGGGTGAGAGAGACCCAGTACTTC	14	NA	TRBV5-5	TRBJ2-5
CASSPPSSGNTGELFF	TGTGCCAGCTCACCTCCGTCCAGCGGGAACACCGGGGAGCTGTTTTTT	16	NA	TRBV18	TRBJ2-2
CASSQGLAPNTGELFF	TGTGCCAGCAGTCAAGGACTAGCCCCGAACACCGGGGAGCTGTTTTTT	16	TRBD2	TRBV7-9	TRBJ2-2
CASSLTGWGYTF	TGTGCCAGCAGCTTGACAGGGTGGGGCTACACCTTC	12	NA	TRBV5-6	TRBJ1-2
CASSLELAPLSEETQYF	TGCGCCAGCAGCTTGGAACTAGCGCCCCTCTCCGAAGAGACCCAGTACTTC	17	TRBD2	TRBV5-1	TRBJ2-5
CASSLFSGANQPQHF	TGTGCCAGCAGCCTTTTCTCAGGGGCTAATCAGCCCCAGCATTTT	15	NA	TRBV11-2	TRBJ1-5
CASSILAGAGETQYF	TGTGCCAGCAGCATCCTAGCGGGAGCGGGGGAGACCCAGTACTTC	15	TRBD2	TRBV7-9	TRBJ2-5
CASSLDPDRPNLAKNIQYF	TGCGCCAGCAGCTTGGATCCGGACAGGCCCAACTTAGCCAAAAACATTCAGTACTTC	19	TRBD1	TRBV5-1	TRBJ2-4
CASRRERGQWEKLFF	TGTGCCAGCCGGCGGGAGAGGGGGCAGTGGGAAAAACTGTTTTTT	15	TRBD1	TRBV28	TRBJ1-4